The 19 T cell receptor beta chains below were found in one sample sequenced in a study of Ad26.COV2.S vaccination and SARS-CoV-2 variants. Only in-frame clones appear in the TCRdb table, and some are missing; sequencing was by immunoSEQ multiplex PCR. This repertoire shows about 350,000 clones, less than 90% found once; its top ten account for around 6.4%. Treatment reported: 15 to 20 received Ad26.COV2.S at low or high dose, single or two shots; about five received placebo; per-sample allocation not given. Each sample was drawn 63 days after the first injection (of vaccine or placebo). The input for sequencing was peripheral blood, taken in a trial of Ad26.COV2.S vaccine versus placebo. Receptor source: a person aged 18-60 years who received the Ad26.COV2.S COVID-19 vaccine or a placebo.

The CDR3 loop reads CASTTVPGEKLFF. CDR3 coding DNA: TGTGCCAGTACGACGGTCCCGGGGGAAAAACTGTTTTTT. This chain links TRBV19 with TRBJ1-4; D remains unclear. Germline V gene lookup returns CDR1 LNHDA and CDR2 SQIVND (reference sequence). Trimming shortened V by 7 bases and J by 8 bases, and 14 bases separated the two germline ends. The CDR3 runs 13 residues.

This sequence joins TRBV30 and TRBJ2-3; unclear D gene. Germline V gene data show CDR1 as GTSNPN and CDR2 as SVGIG (reference sequence). The length of the CDR3 is 15 residues. The germline V and J ends were trimmed by 2 bases and 4 bases, with 16 bases remaining between them. This CDR3 reads CAWSSGARNADTQYF. CDR3 in DNA: TGTGCCTGGAGTTCCGGAGCCAGGAACGCAGATACGCAGTATTTT.

V and J are TRBV6-6 and TRBJ2-2; D is perhaps TRBD2 (7 bases). Germline CDR1 is MNHNY and CDR2 is SVGAGI (reference sequence). The CDR3 is made up of 17 amino acids. V lost 5 bases to trimming and J lost 5 bases, with 21 bases between them. CDR3 loop: CASSPVRVSGTTGELFF. CDR3 DNA: TGTGCCAGCAGTCCCGTCCGGGTCAGCGGGACAACCGGGGAGCTGTTTTTT.

CDR3 sequence reads: CASSLVGPGGPGVEGYTF. The CDR3 DNA sequence: TGTGCCAGCAGCTTAGTCGGGCCAGGGGGCCCGGGAGTTGAAGGCTACACCTTC. The chain couples TRBV7-6 to TRBJ1-2; 8 nucleotides agree with TRBD1. Germline CDR1 SGHVS, CDR2 FNYEAQ. V lost 1 base and J lost 8; bases outside the gene matches: 18. The CDR3 totals 18 residues.

This clone showed up just a few times. This rearrangement joins TRBV29-1 to TRBJ2-7; D remains ambiguous. The CDR3 spans 13 residues. Trimming cost V 4 bases and J 2 bases, with 12 bases left between them. Germline lookup yields CDR1 SQVTM and CDR2 ANQGSEA. The CDR3 loop reads CSVVGGSTYEQYF. The CDR3 DNA sequence: TGCAGCGTTGTAGGCGGCAGCACCTACGAGCAGTACTTC.

In its sample, this clone was seen a few times. This chain uses TRBV19 with TRBJ1-5; possible D gene TRBD1, 5 bases. This CDR3 is built from 15 residues. Germline V gene sequence: CDR1 LNHDA, CDR2 SQIVND (reference sequence). V was pared by 3 bases and J by 0 bases, with 9 bases between. This chain's CDR3 is CASSIGTYSNQPQHF. The CDR3 DNA reads TGTGCCAGTAGTATCGGGACCTATAGCAATCAGCCCCAGCATTTT.

Of note for this clone: The junction shows a germline mismatch at one end, possibly a read error. The chain recombines TRBV19 with TRBJ2-1, with 7 bases lining up with TRBD1. The CDR3 extends over 14 amino acids. Looked up from germline, CDR1 is LNHDA and CDR2 is SQIVND (reference sequence). In DNA, the CDR3 is TGTGCCAGTAGTGTAGACAGGGTTTACAATGAGCAGTTCTTC. Translated: CASSVDRVYNEQFF. Full variable domain (remainder filled in from reference TRBV19 and TRBJ2-1): DGGITQSPKYLFRKEGQNVTLSCEQNLNHDAMYWYRQDPGQGLRLIYYSQIVNDFQKGDIAEGYSVSREKKESFPLTVTSAQKNPTAFYLCASSVDRVYNEQFFGPGTRLTVL.

The chain is built from TRBV6-5 and TRBJ1-4; D is perhaps TRBD1 (6 bases). The germline V and J ends were trimmed by 6 bases and 10 bases, with 18 bases remaining between them. The CDR3 extends over 14 amino acids. Germline CDR1 MNHEY, CDR2 SVGAGI. The CDR3 here is CASSRGEGVVKLFF. The CDR3 nucleotides are TGTGCCAGCAGCCGGGGAGAGGGGGTCGTAAAACTGTTTTTT.

This chain's CDR3 is CASSVGLGDIQYF. In DNA form, the CDR3 reads TGTGCCAGCAGCGTAGGTCTGGGGGACATTCAGTACTTC. The chain links TRBV9 to TRBJ2-4; D may be TRBD1 or TRBD2 (5 bases each). Per the germline V gene, CDR1 is SGDLS and CDR2 is YYNGEE. Trimming took off 0 bases at V and 8 bases at J, with 9 bases between the two ends. CDR3 size: 13 residues.

The chain links TRBV9 to TRBJ1-1; 7 bases match TRBD1. Per the germline V gene, CDR1 is SGDLS and CDR2 is YYNGEE. The CDR3 extends over 17 amino acids. The J segment lost 0 bases and the V segment lost 3 bases, leaving 11 bases of the junction unmatched. The CDR3 loop reads CASSALKTGAVNTEAFF. CDR3 nucleotide sequence: TGTGCCAGCAGCGCACTTAAAACAGGGGCCGTGAACACTGAAGCTTTCTTT.

The CDR3 region has the DNA TGTGCCAGCAGCTTAGAACCGAGCTCCTACAATGAGCAGTTCTTC. It is translated as CASSLEPSSYNEQFF. The gene calls are TRBV7-9 and TRBJ2-1; D unresolved. This CDR3 region has 15 residues. Germline CDR1 is SEHNR and CDR2 is FQNEAQ (reference sequence). Trimming removed 1 base from V and 0 bases from J, with 7 bases in between.

In its sample, this clone was seen a few times. Other DNA sequences of this sample code for an identical CDR3. This rearrangement joins TRBV5-1 to TRBJ1-5; no reliable D call. Trimming took 3 bases from V and 4 from J, leaving 8 bases between them. The germline V gene has CDR1 SGHRS and CDR2 YFSETQ. The CDR3 totals 13 residues. The chain's CDR3 is CASSSTGNQPQHF. The CDR3 DNA reads as TGCGCCAGCAGCTCCACTGGGAATCAGCCCCAGCATTTT.

A single count supports this clone. V is TRBV7-9 and J is TRBJ1-5; D call uncertain. The germline V and J ends were trimmed by 1 base and 5 bases, with 6 bases remaining between them. The CDR3 loop spans 13 amino acids. Germline V gene data show CDR1 as SEHNR and CDR2 as FQNEAQ (reference sequence). The CDR3 is CASSLGSDQPQHF. The CDR3 nucleotides read TGTGCCAGCAGCTTAGGATCGGATCAGCCCCAGCATTTT.

The CDR3 sequence is CASSGRANTGELFF. The CDR3 coding sequence is TGTGCCAGTAGTGGCCGGGCGAACACCGGGGAGCTGTTTTTT. The gene calls are TRBV19 and TRBJ2-2, with no clear D. Germline V gene sequence: CDR1 LNHDA, CDR2 SQIVND (reference sequence). This CDR3 is 14 amino acids long. Trimming pared 5 bases from V and 0 bases from J, leaving 7 bases between.

The chain uses TRBV19 and TRBJ1-5; maybe TRBD1 (5 bases). V lost 7 bases, J lost 4 bases, and 11 bases lay in between. This CDR3 contains 13 residues. Looked up from germline, CDR1 is LNHDA and CDR2 is SQIVND (reference sequence). The CDR3 loop is CASMWGLNQPQHF. In DNA form, the CDR3 reads TGTGCCAGTATGTGGGGGTTGAATCAGCCCCAGCATTTT.

J is TRBJ1-5 and V is TRBV18; D gene uncertain. V lost 3 bases to trimming and J lost 0 bases, with 9 bases between them. The length of the CDR3 is 15 residues. Germline CDR1 reads KGHSH; CDR2 reads LQKENI. The CDR3, as DNA: TGTGCCAGCTCACCGTTCGGCAGTAGCAATCAGCCCCAGCATTTT. Residues: CASSPFGSSNQPQHF.

The chain is built from TRBV7-2 and TRBJ2-5; TRBD2 matches 9 bases. The junction had 2 bases not matched to a gene; V was cut back by 2 bases and J by 4 bases. The CDR3 spans 14 residues. Germline V gives CDR1 SGHTA, CDR2 FQGNSA. The CDR3 DNA reads TGTGCCAGCAGCTTAAAAGCGGGGGGAGAGACCCAGTACTTC. Its translation is CASSLKAGGETQYF.

This rearrangement joins TRBV29-1 to TRBJ2-5, with D perhaps given as TRBD1 or TRBD2 (5 bases each). Germline V gene lookup returns CDR1 SQVTM and CDR2 ANQGSEA. V shed 0 bases and J shed 4 bases, with 12 bases lying between them. The CDR3 covers 14 residues. The CDR3 is CSVEESMRGETQYF. For the CDR3, the DNA is TGCAGCGTTGAAGAATCCATGAGGGGAGAGACCCAGTACTTC.

The V call is TRBV5-6, the J call TRBJ2-3, with TRBD1 matching 8 bases. V was clipped by 4 bases and J by 4 bases; unmatched bases: 17. Germline CDR1 SGHDT, CDR2 YYEEEE. The CDR3 is 18 amino acids. In DNA form, the CDR3 reads TGTGCCAGCAGCCCTCTTCAGTTGGACAGGGTGCAACCAGATACGCAGTATTTT. Protein: CASSPLQLDRVQPDTQYF. Using reference TRBV5-6 and TRBJ2-3 for the parts outside the CDR3, the full variable domain is DAGVTQSPTHLIKTRGQQVTLRCSPKSGHDTVSWYQQALGQGPQFIFQYYEEEERQRGNFPDRFSGHQFPNYSSELNVNALLLGDSALYLCASSPLQLDRVQPDTQYFGPGTRLTVL.